A selection of T cell receptor beta chains follows, all from one sample in a study of CD8+ T cells in alopecia areata. Data came from immunoSEQ multiplex PCR; TCRdb stores just in-frame clones and leaves some out. The profile shows about 290,000 clones, 58% of them singletons. Specimen: CD4+ T cells sorted from blood, collected at week 24, from a patient treated with tofacitinib. The source is a human donor with alopecia areata. The CDR3 runs from the conserved cysteine through the conserved F or W. Fields, in order: D gene, clone size, J gene, V gene, CDR3 protein, CDR3 DNA. D genes are given only for firm matches. Clone size is stated in some rows and not others, as once, few, many or a class when expanded.

d_gene: NA
abundance: NA
j_gene: TRBJ1-2
v_gene: TRBV29-1
CDR3aa: CSVAPPDRGYTF
CDR3nt: TGCAGCGTTGCCCCCCCCGACCGGGGCTACACCTTC

d_gene: NA
abundance: NA
j_gene: TRBJ2-1
v_gene: TRBV18
CDR3aa: CASSPGRYNEQFF
CDR3nt: TGTGCCAGCTCACCAGGCAGATACAATGAGCAGTTCTTC

d_gene: TRBD1
abundance: NA
j_gene: TRBJ1-2
v_gene: TRBV9
CDR3aa: CASSTGGKDGYTF
CDR3nt: TGTGCCAGCAGCACAGGGGGGAAGGATGGCTACACCTTC

d_gene: NA
abundance: NA
j_gene: TRBJ2-7
v_gene: TRBV5-1
CDR3aa: CASSLTGTSRTYEQYF
CDR3nt: TGCGCCAGCAGCTTAACCGGGACATCAAGAACCTACGAGCAGTACTTC

d_gene: NA
abundance: once
j_gene: TRBJ2-1
v_gene: TRBV30
CDR3aa: CAWTFGNGYNNEQFF
CDR3nt: TGTGCCTGGACGTTTGGAAACGGATACAACAATGAGCAGTTCTTC

d_gene: TRBD1
abundance: NA
j_gene: TRBJ1-4
v_gene: TRBV29-1
CDR3aa: CSVGPRQGSNEKLFF
CDR3nt: TGCAGCGTTGGACCCCGACAGGGGAGTAATGAAAAACTGTTTTTT

d_gene: NA
abundance: NA
j_gene: TRBJ2-6
v_gene: TRBV4-2
CDR3aa: CASSQDRSSGANVLTF
CDR3nt: TGTGCCAGCAGCCAAGATCGGAGCTCTGGGGCCAACGTCCTGACTTTC

d_gene: TRBD2
abundance: NA
j_gene: TRBJ2-3
v_gene: TRBV2
CDR3aa: CASSEGLAESTDTQYF
CDR3nt: TGTGCCAGCAGTGAAGGGCTAGCGGAGAGCACAGATACGCAGTATTTT

d_gene: NA
abundance: once
j_gene: TRBJ2-7
v_gene: TRBV7-2
CDR3aa: CASSPSGGQTYEQYF
CDR3nt: TGTGCCAGCAGCCCTTCCGGGGGGCAAACCTACGAGCAGTACTTC

d_gene: NA
abundance: NA
j_gene: TRBJ1-1
v_gene: TRBV29-1
CDR3aa: CSVRGIMNTEAFF
CDR3nt: TGCAGCGTAAGAGGAATCATGAACACTGAAGCTTTCTTT

d_gene: NA
abundance: NA
j_gene: TRBJ2-7
v_gene: TRBV29-1
CDR3aa: CSVSGHGHYEQYF
CDR3nt: TGCAGCGTTTCGGGACATGGGCACTACGAGCAGTACTTC

d_gene: TRBD1
abundance: NA
j_gene: TRBJ1-6
v_gene: TRBV5-1
CDR3aa: CASRGDSSDSPLHF
CDR3nt: TGCGCCAGCAGGGGGGACAGTTCTGATTCACCCCTCCACTTT

d_gene: TRBD1
abundance: few
j_gene: TRBJ1-5
v_gene: TRBV7-8
CDR3aa: CASSQDRGNQPQHF
CDR3nt: TGTGCCAGCAGCCAGGACAGGGGCAATCAGCCCCAGCATTTT

d_gene: NA
abundance: NA
j_gene: TRBJ1-1
v_gene: TRBV7-6
CDR3aa: CASSLLGGDTEAFF
CDR3nt: TGTGCCAGCAGCCTTCTGGGTGGCGACACTGAAGCTTTCTTT

d_gene: TRBD1
abundance: few
j_gene: TRBJ1-2
v_gene: TRBV10-3
CDR3aa: CAIPDRGNYGYTF
CDR3nt: TGTGCCATCCCTGACAGGGGAAACTATGGCTACACCTTC

d_gene: TRBD1
abundance: NA
j_gene: TRBJ2-1
v_gene: TRBV28
CDR3aa: CASSSGTGSYNEQFF
CDR3nt: TGTGCCAGCAGTTCCGGGACAGGGAGCTACAATGAGCAGTTCTTC

d_gene: NA
abundance: NA
j_gene: TRBJ2-6
v_gene: TRBV28
CDR3aa: CASRVDSGANVLTF
CDR3nt: TGTGCCAGCAGAGTGGATTCTGGGGCCAACGTCCTGACTTTC

d_gene: NA
abundance: NA
j_gene: TRBJ2-3
v_gene: TRBV5-6
CDR3aa: CASSPRRTVGDTQYF
CDR3nt: TGTGCCAGCAGCCCCAGGAGAACGGTCGGAGATACGCAGTATTTT

d_gene: NA
abundance: once
j_gene: TRBJ1-5
v_gene: TRBV6-6
CDR3aa: CASSPVGQPQHF
CDR3nt: TGTGCCAGCAGTCCGGTTGGTCAGCCCCAGCATTTT

d_gene: NA
abundance: NA
j_gene: TRBJ1-6
v_gene: TRBV18
CDR3aa: CASLPNSGDNSPLHF
CDR3nt: TGTGCCAGCCTACCCAATTCAGGGGATAATTCACCCCTCCACTTT

d_gene: TRBD1
abundance: NA
j_gene: TRBJ2-7
v_gene: TRBV9
CDR3aa: CASSVRTGSSYEQYF
CDR3nt: TGTGCCAGCAGCGTCCGGACAGGGAGCTCCTACGAGCAGTACTTC

d_gene: NA
abundance: NA
j_gene: TRBJ2-5
v_gene: TRBV5-1
CDR3aa: CASSPPYGAETQYF
CDR3nt: TGCGCCAGCAGTCCTCCGTACGGGGCGGAGACCCAGTACTTC

d_gene: NA
abundance: few
j_gene: TRBJ2-5
v_gene: TRBV29-1
CDR3aa: CSVSWGVGETQYF
CDR3nt: TGCAGCGTGTCGTGGGGCGTGGGAGAGACCCAGTACTTC

d_gene: NA
abundance: NA
j_gene: TRBJ2-7
v_gene: TRBV5-1
CDR3aa: CASSLAHGHYYEQYF
CDR3nt: TGCGCCAGCAGCTTGGCTCATGGACACTACTACGAGCAGTACTTC

d_gene: TRBD2
abundance: NA
j_gene: TRBJ2-5
v_gene: TRBV15
CDR3aa: CATSTRTSGGDPSLATQYF
CDR3nt: TGTGCCACCAGCACTCGGACTAGCGGGGGAGATCCCTCTTTGGCGACCCAGTACTTC

d_gene: TRBD1
abundance: few
j_gene: TRBJ2-1
v_gene: TRBV7-2
CDR3aa: CASSSQGAYNEQFF
CDR3nt: TGTGCCAGCAGCTCACAGGGGGCATACAATGAGCAGTTCTTC

d_gene: TRBD2
abundance: NA
j_gene: TRBJ2-5
v_gene: TRBV15
CDR3aa: CATSRASGGPQETQYF
CDR3nt: TGTGCCACCAGCAGAGCTAGCGGGGGCCCGCAAGAGACCCAGTACTTC

d_gene: TRBD1
abundance: NA
j_gene: TRBJ1-2
v_gene: TRBV6-5
CDR3aa: CASRSTGANYGYTF
CDR3nt: TGTGCCAGCAGGTCGACAGGGGCTAACTATGGCTACACCTTC

d_gene: NA
abundance: NA
j_gene: TRBJ2-7
v_gene: TRBV5-5
CDR3aa: CASSLRSTLFLYEQYF
CDR3nt: TGTGCCAGCAGCTTGCGCAGCACGCTCTTTCTTTACGAGCAGTACTTC

d_gene: NA
abundance: NA
j_gene: TRBJ2-7
v_gene: TRBV28
CDR3aa: CASSPLQDVEQYF
CDR3nt: TGTGCCAGCAGTCCACTTCAGGACGTGGAGCAGTACTTC

d_gene: TRBD1
abundance: few
j_gene: TRBJ1-5
v_gene: TRBV7-6
CDR3aa: CASSSGTGGQPQHF
CDR3nt: TGTGCCAGCAGCTCCGGGACAGGGGGTCAGCCCCAGCATTTT

d_gene: NA
abundance: few
j_gene: TRBJ2-7
v_gene: TRBV29-1
CDR3aa: CSVVKWTTTYEQYF
CDR3nt: TGCAGCGTTGTGAAGTGGACAACTACCTACGAGCAGTACTTC

d_gene: NA
abundance: NA
j_gene: TRBJ1-1
v_gene: TRBV5-6
CDR3aa: CASSLHGVNTEAFF
CDR3nt: TGTGCCAGCAGCTTGCACGGAGTGAACACTGAAGCTTTCTTT

d_gene: NA
abundance: NA
j_gene: TRBJ2-6
v_gene: TRBV2
CDR3aa: CASNTGADVLTF
CDR3nt: TGTGCCAGCAACACAGGAGCAGACGTCCTGACTTTC

d_gene: NA
abundance: NA
j_gene: TRBJ1-2
v_gene: TRBV30
CDR3aa: CAWSGAPNYGYTF
CDR3nt: TGTGCCTGGAGTGGCGCGCCGAACTATGGCTACACCTTC

d_gene: TRBD1
abundance: NA
j_gene: TRBJ2-5
v_gene: TRBV4-2
CDR3aa: CASSTRQGLETQYF
CDR3nt: TGTGCCAGCAGCACCCGACAGGGGTTGGAGACCCAGTACTTC

d_gene: TRBD2
abundance: NA
j_gene: TRBJ2-5
v_gene: TRBV7-2
CDR3aa: CASSQISGGPRETQYF
CDR3nt: TGTGCCAGCAGCCAAATCAGCGGGGGGCCACGGGAGACCCAGTACTTC

d_gene: NA
abundance: NA
j_gene: TRBJ2-1
v_gene: TRBV7-2
CDR3aa: CASSLSIAGEQFF
CDR3nt: TGTGCCAGCAGCTTGTCGATAGCAGGTGAGCAGTTCTTC

d_gene: TRBD1
abundance: NA
j_gene: TRBJ1-2
v_gene: TRBV5-4
CDR3aa: CASSWGQGGYGYTF
CDR3nt: TGTGCCAGCAGCTGGGGACAGGGTGGCTATGGCTACACCTTC

d_gene: NA
abundance: NA
j_gene: TRBJ1-2
v_gene: TRBV30
CDR3aa: CAWSLAGEYGYTF
CDR3nt: TGTGCCTGGAGTCTGGCGGGGGAATATGGCTACACCTTC

d_gene: TRBD2
abundance: NA
j_gene: TRBJ2-3
v_gene: TRBV5-1
CDR3aa: CASSLLAGVTDTQYF
CDR3nt: TGCGCCAGCTCACTGCTAGCGGGGGTGACAGATACGCAGTATTTT

d_gene: TRBD1
abundance: NA
j_gene: TRBJ1-1
v_gene: TRBV30
CDR3aa: CAWSPLTGVTEAFF
CDR3nt: TGTGCCTGGAGTCCCCTGACAGGGGTGACTGAAGCTTTCTTT

d_gene: TRBD2
abundance: NA
j_gene: TRBJ2-4
v_gene: TRBV28
CDR3aa: CASSSPQRGTIQYF
CDR3nt: TGTGCCAGCAGTTCACCTCAGCGGGGCACCATTCAGTACTTC

d_gene: TRBD1
abundance: NA
j_gene: TRBJ2-7
v_gene: TRBV28
CDR3aa: CASSSPGQAARGYEQYF
CDR3nt: TGTGCCAGCAGTTCCCCCGGACAGGCAGCCAGGGGGTACGAGCAGTACTTC